This T cell receptor beta chain was obtained from a study of T cell clones after liver transplantation. Study summary: TCRbeta sequencing after a pre-transplant mixed lymphocyte reaction identified graft-donor-reactive clones, later tracked in post-transplant blood. Without induction therapy, subjects received standard immunosuppression until 12-24 months post-transplant.

TCRdb's copy holds only in-frame clones and misses some; the assay was immunoSEQ multiplex PCR. The sample includes approximately 50,000 clones, 70% to 75% seen only once; the top ten take 9.9%. Germline CDR1 MNHEY, CDR2 SMNVEV (reference sequence). V was shortened by 2 bases and J by 4 bases, with 11 bases between the two germline ends. The CDR3 has 14 amino acids. This TCR was sampled from a human patient who received a liver transplant. Certain T cells may be donor cells from the graft. The rearrangement joins TRBV27 to TRBJ1-2; tentatively, D is TRBD1 (6 bases). This specimen was CD4+ T cells from blood, taken around 4.5 years after liver transplant. CDR3 loop: CASSLTSGAYGYTF. DNA of the CDR3: TGTGCCAGCAGTTTAACATCAGGGGCCTATGGCTACACCTTC.